The 20 T cell receptor beta chains listed next were all sequenced from one sample in a study of regulatory T cells in long-lasting Graves disease. Arm-PCR of CDR3 regions and iRepertoire HTBI primers were the basis on which TCR beta libraries were built. TCRdb used MiXCR to reprocess the multiplex PCR reads, holding one entry per CDR3 protein. This sample carries roughly 420,000 distinct CDR3 sequences, 16% of them seen once, and the ten largest clones take approximately 22%. Described time point: newly diagnosed GD, antithyroid drugs for less than 3 months. PBMC-extracted RNA yielded the TCR library. Another study also made use of these data, one on T cells in Graves' hyperthyroidism and ophthalmopathy.

This specimen was peripheral blood mononuclear cells (PBMCs), taken at new diagnosis, from a patient treated with antithyroid drugs. These receptors came from a woman between 18 and 29 years old with Graves disease.

This chain joins TRBV5-4 and TRBJ2-3; 7 bases map to TRBD1. Germline V gene sequence: CDR1 SGHNT, CDR2 YYREEE (reference sequence). The V and J ends lost 0 bases and 3 bases, in that order; junction bases with no gene match: 4. This CDR3 is 15 amino acids long. CDR3 region: CASSLDRGWTDTQYF. CDR3 DNA: TGTGCCAGCAGCTTGGACAGGGGATGGACAGATACGCAGTATTTT.

This clonotype was observed many times. The rearrangement uses TRBV20-1 and TRBJ2-1; 7 nucleotides align to TRBD2. Germline trimming cut 5 bases from V and 4 bases from J; bases unmatched to any gene: 8. The V gene's germline CDR1 is DFQATT and CDR2 SNEGSKA (reference sequence). CDR3 size: 14 residues. Written as DNA, the CDR3 is TGCAGTGCTGGGCTTAGCGGGTATTACAATGAGCAGTTCTTC. Protein: CSAGLSGYYNEQFF.

The chain carries TRBV20-1 and TRBJ2-2; 12 bases are a match to TRBD2. The CDR3 is 15 residues long. CDR1 is DFQATT, CDR2 SNEGSKA, per germline (reference sequence). V dropped 5 bases and J dropped 7; count of bases not matched to a gene: 8. CDR3 DNA: TGCAGTGCTTCTAGCGGGAGGGCCAGGGTCGGGGAGCTGTTTTTT. Translating gives CSASSGRARVGELFF.

Many counts were recorded for this clonotype. The junction differs from germline at one of its ends, possibly a read error. The V call is TRBV5-1, the J call TRBJ2-7, with 7 bases matching TRBD2. This CDR3 region has 15 residues. Germline CDR1 reads SGHRS; CDR2 reads YFSETQ. Here the CDR3 DNA reads TGTGCCAGCAGCTTAGACGGGAGGAGCTCCTACGAGCAGTACTTC. This sequence encodes CASSLDGRSSYEQYF.

This clonotype was found many times. The J gene is TRBJ2-2, the V gene TRBV5-1; a weak D match, TRBD2 (5 bases). Germline V gene lookup returns CDR1 SGHRS and CDR2 YFSETQ. CDR3 length: 15 amino acids. The V end was cut by 2 bases, the J end by 4 bases, with 12 bases between. This CDR3 is CASSFVLGVTGELFF. The DNA for the CDR3 is TGCGCCAGCAGCTTCGTGCTGGGAGTCACCGGGGAGCTGTTTTTT.

This chain uses TRBV4-1 with TRBJ2-5; unclear D gene. The CDR3 is made up of 16 amino acids. With 0 bases removed from V and 3 bases from J, the gap between germline ends came to 14 bases. The V gene's germline CDR1 is MGHRA and CDR2 YSYEKL. This chain's CDR3 is CASSQDWSSSKETQYF. The CDR3 bases are TGCGCCAGCAGCCAAGATTGGTCGTCCAGTAAAGAGACCCAGTACTTC.

In its sample, this clonotype was seen many times. The chain employs TRBV27 and TRBJ2-7; D tentatively reads TRBD1 or TRBD2 (6 bases each). CDR3 length: 16 residues. The germline V gene encodes CDR1 MNHEY and CDR2 SMNVEV (reference sequence). Trimming removed 7 bases at V and 4 bases at J, with 23 bases between. The CDR3: CASKGHPRGGPYEQYF. CDR3 bases: TGTGCCAGCAAGGGACACCCCCGTGGAGGGCCTTACGAGCAGTACTTC.

A few counts support this clonotype. V is TRBV28 and J is TRBJ1-6, with TRBD1 matching 10 bases. The CDR3 totals 13 residues. V trimming: 5 bases; J trimming: 10 bases; junction bases outside the gene matches: 2. Germline V CDR1 and CDR2: MDHEN, SYDVKM. The CDR3, as DNA: TGTGCCAGCAGTATGGACAGGGGGTCACCCCTCCACTTT. This translates into CASSMDRGSPLHF.

This clonotype was seen a few times. The chain combines TRBV7-3 with TRBJ1-6; no firm D call. Between the trimmed V and J ends, which lost 5 bases and 4 bases, there was a span of 9 bases. This CDR3 is built from 14 residues. CDR1 is SGHTA and CDR2 is FQGTGA in the germline V gene. The CDR3 loop is CASSRSGYNSPLHF. CDR3 DNA: TGTGCCAGCAGCCGGAGCGGATATAATTCACCCCTCCACTTT.

This clonotype was counted at least ten times. The V call is TRBV9, the J call TRBJ1-1; D not certain. Germline V gives CDR1 SGDLS, CDR2 YYNGEE. Trimming stripped 1 base from V and 3 bases from J, with 7 bases between. This CDR3 spans 13 amino acids. The CDR3, as DNA: TGTGCCAGCAGCGTAAGAATGGACACTGAAGCTTTCTTT. It is translated as CASSVRMDTEAFF.

The gene calls are TRBV15 and TRBJ2-5; TRBD1 aligns across 7 bases. Germline V lookup: CDR1 LNHNV, CDR2 YYDKDF (reference sequence). The J segment lost 2 bases and the V segment lost 4 bases, leaving 13 bases of the junction unmatched. The CDR3 is 17 amino acids. The CDR3, as DNA: TGTGCCACCAGCAATTACCCCACAGGGGCCCTACAAGAGACCCAGTACTTC. It codes for CATSNYPTGALQETQYF.

The J gene is TRBJ1-4, the V gene TRBV20-1, with TRBD1 as a possible D gene (5 bases). The CDR3 runs 13 residues. The ends were cut back, 2 bases at V and 5 bases at J, with 9 bases in the middle. Per the germline V gene, CDR1 is DFQATT and CDR2 is SNEGSKA (reference sequence). The CDR3 sequence is CSARMGDNEKLFF. CDR3 coding DNA: TGCAGTGCTAGAATGGGGGACAATGAAAAACTGTTTTTT.

This clonotype was observed many times. V and J are TRBV11-3 and TRBJ1-1, with 8 bases fitting TRBD1. Looked up from germline, CDR1 is SGHNT and CDR2 is YENEEA. The CDR3 is 17 amino acids. Trimming cost V 3 bases and J 3 bases; bases outside gene matches: 12. CDR3 in DNA: TGTGCCAGCAGCTTGTTCAGGGGGCAAAGTTGGGACACTGAAGCTTTCTTT. Its protein product is CASSLFRGQSWDTEAFF.

This chain links TRBV6-2 or TRBV6-3 with TRBJ1-6; D not certain. Trimming took off 2 bases at V and 10 bases at J, with 6 bases between the two ends. The CDR3 runs to 12 residues. Germline CDR1 reads MNHEY; CDR2 reads SVGEGT. CDR3: CASSYPRSPLHF. The CDR3 region has the DNA TGTGCCAGCAGTTACCCACGGTCACCCCTCCACTTT.

The chain has TRBV10-3 and TRBJ1-2; 8 positions match TRBD1. The V gene end was trimmed by 3 bases and the J gene end by 6 bases; junction bases not matched to a gene: 6. The CDR3 totals 14 residues. Per the germline V gene, CDR1 is ENHRY and CDR2 is SYGVKD. The CDR3 sequence is CAISDPTGGHGYTF. In DNA, the CDR3 is TGTGCCATCAGTGATCCTACAGGGGGACATGGCTACACCTTC.

This clonotype was found a few times. The chain has TRBV6-2 or TRBV6-3 and TRBJ2-2, with D perhaps matching TRBD2 (5 bases). CDR3 length equals 15 residues. CDR1 and CDR2 (germline): MNHEY, SVGEGT. V gave up 7 bases and J gave up 6 bases, with 18 bases separating them. The CDR3 nucleotides read TGTGCCAGCACTCAGGACCGCCCCGGGGCCGGGGAGCTGTTTTTT. Translated: CASTQDRPGAGELFF.

This clonotype was detected ten times or more. V gene TRBV20-1 combines with J gene TRBJ2-7; perhaps TRBD1 as D (6 bases). Deletions cut 0 bases from V and 0 bases from J, with 15 bases between. Germline V CDR1 and CDR2: DFQATT, SNEGSKA (reference sequence). This CDR3 spans 16 amino acids. The CDR3 DNA reads TGCAGTGCTAGAGATCATGGTACAGGGACCTCCTACGAGCAGTACTTC. Translation: CSARDHGTGTSYEQYF.

This clonotype has just a few counts. This chain uses TRBV19 with TRBJ2-7, with 9 nucleotides matching TRBD1. The germline V gene has CDR1 LNHDA and CDR2 SQIVND (reference sequence). J gave up 7 bases and V 10 bases, and 11 bases lay outside the gene matches. The length of the CDR3 is 13 residues. The CDR3 is CATKRTGANEQYF. The CDR3 coding sequence is TGTGCCACTAAGAGGACAGGGGCCAATGAGCAGTACTTC.

This clonotype appeared a few times. The chain links TRBV9 to TRBJ1-2; D remains unclear. Trimming removed 3 bases at V and 5 bases at J, with 11 bases between. CDR3 length equals 13 residues. Per the germline V gene, CDR1 is SGDLS and CDR2 is YYNGEE. The CDR3 loop reads CASSGVLGYGYTF. The CDR3 region has the DNA TGTGCCAGCAGCGGAGTTCTAGGGTATGGCTACACCTTC.

This clonotype has ten or more counts. The V and J genes are TRBV28 and TRBJ2-3; possibly TRBD1 or TRBD2 for D (5 bases each). Germline V lookup: CDR1 MDHEN, CDR2 SYDVKM. V was trimmed by 10 bases and J by 1 base, leaving 9 bases between them. The CDR3 sequence is 12 residues long. The CDR3 coding sequence is TGTGCCATTGGGGGAGGCACAGATACGCAGTATTTT. Protein sequence: CAIGGGTDTQYF.